A single sample gave rise to the 25 T cell receptor beta chains below, sequenced in a study of cytomegalovirus exposure and HLA in healthy donors. Primers included in the PCR were 60 Vbeta and 13 Jbeta primers. Clones were read by immunoSEQ multiplex PCR, and TCRdb kept only the in-frame ones, dropping some. The sample lists around 160,000 clones, 73% occurring once. Material: PBMCs. The receptors were sampled from a woman between 18 and 29 years old in good health and CMV-seronegative.

The J gene is TRBJ2-1, the V gene TRBV27, with 9 bases lining up with TRBD2. The V segment lost 6 bases and the J segment 7 bases; nucleotides outside the gene matches: 10. Germline CDR1 and CDR2: MNHEY and SMNVEV (reference sequence). The CDR3 covers 15 residues. In DNA form, the CDR3 reads TGTGCCAGCAGGAGGGCTGCGGGAGGGTGGAATGAGCAGTTCTTC. It specifies CASRRAAGGWNEQFF.

This chain links TRBV9 with TRBJ2-3, with no clear D. V lost 0 bases and J lost 5, with 4 bases in between. CDR1 and CDR2 from the germline V gene are SGDLS and YYNGEE. The CDR3 extends over 12 amino acids. DNA for the CDR3: TGTGCCAGCAGCGTAGCGGGAGATACGCAGTATTTT. It specifies CASSVAGDTQYF. Filled out from reference TRBV9 and TRBJ2-3, the complete variable domain reads DSGVTQTPKHLITATGQRVTLRCSPRSGDLSVYWYQQSLDQGLQFLIQYYNGEERAKGNILERFSAQQFPDLHSELNLSSLELGDSALYFCASSVAGDTQYFGPGTRLTVL.

The chain carries TRBV11-3 and TRBJ1-6; no clear D gene. This CDR3 region has 13 residues. CDR1 SGHNT and CDR2 YENEEA come from the germline V gene. Deletions cut 0 bases from V and 11 bases from J, with 8 bases between. The CDR3 sequence: CASSLDGSTPLHF. The CDR3 DNA reads TGTGCCAGCAGCTTAGATGGCAGTACACCCCTCCACTTT.

CDR3: CASSNLGGGTGELFF. The CDR3 nucleotides are TGTGCCAGCAGCAATTTGGGGGGTGGCACCGGGGAGCTGTTTTTT. The chain links TRBV6-5 to TRBJ2-2; D possibly corresponds to TRBD2 (6 bases). This CDR3 comprises 15 residues. V was clipped by 6 bases and J by 4 bases, with 15 bases between them. Germline V gene data show CDR1 as MNHEY and CDR2 as SVGAGI.

This chain uses TRBV7-9 with TRBJ1-1; D is unclear. CDR3 length: 14 amino acids. V was clipped by 5 bases and J by 0 bases, with 10 bases between them. Germline CDR1 reads SEHNR; CDR2 reads FQNEAQ (reference sequence). The CDR3 protein is CASSPYLMNTEAFF. In nucleotides, the CDR3 is TGTGCCAGCAGCCCCTACTTGATGAACACTGAAGCTTTCTTT.

This chain uses TRBV7-2 with TRBJ2-5, with D unclear. Trimming cost V 1 base and J 5 bases, with 11 bases left between them. This CDR3 is built from 14 residues. From germline, CDR1 is SGHTA and CDR2 FQGNSA. As DNA, the CDR3 is TGTGCCAGCAGCTTAGGGCCAGGATCGGAGACCCAGTACTTC. This gives the protein CASSLGPGSETQYF.

This clone was counted once. The chain combines TRBV28 with TRBJ1-2, with TRBD1 matching over 8 bases. Germline assignment: CDR1 MDHEN and CDR2 SYDVKM. Losses at the gene ends were 7 bases for V and 5 bases for J; bases not matched to a gene: 6. The CDR3 length is 13 residues. CDR3 sequence: CASTPNRGYGYTF. The DNA of the CDR3 is TGTGCCAGCACCCCGAACAGGGGGTATGGCTACACCTTC.

This clone came up a few times. This chain links TRBV7-6 with TRBJ1-1; D might be TRBD1 (6 bases). CDR3 length equals 15 residues. V dropped 5 bases and J dropped 11 bases, with 24 bases sitting between them. Per germline, CDR1 SGHVS and CDR2 FNYEAQ. CDR3 loop: CASSPGGTGGGGAFF. The CDR3 DNA sequence: TGTGCCAGCAGCCCGGGGGGTACGGGGGGCGGCGGTGCTTTCTTT.

CDR3 nucleotide sequence: TGTGCCAGCAGTGAACGAATAGCGGGGGACACAGATACGCAGTATTTT. It specifies CASSERIAGDTDTQYF. The V call is TRBV6-1, the J call TRBJ2-3; 9 positions match TRBD2. The CDR3 has 16 residues. CDR1 and CDR2 (germline): MNHNS, SASEGT. V dropped 2 bases and J dropped 2; count of bases not matched to a gene: 5.

The gene calls are TRBV4-1 and TRBJ2-3; 8 bases are a match to TRBD2. Germline values: CDR1 MGHRA, CDR2 YSYEKL. The CDR3 runs to 16 residues. J lost 6 bases, V lost 2 bases, and 10 bases had no gene match. The CDR3, as DNA: TGCGCCAGCAGCCAAAGGACTAGCATTGAAGGGGATACGCAGTATTTT. Its protein product is CASSQRTSIEGDTQYF.

The chain has TRBV19 and TRBJ2-7; the D gene is possibly TRBD1 (5 bases). From germline, CDR1 is LNHDA and CDR2 SQIVND (reference sequence). This CDR3 region has 18 residues. Trimming took 3 bases from V and 4 from J, leaving 25 bases between them. This chain's CDR3 is CASSILEFWTRPGYEQYV. Here the CDR3 DNA reads TGTGCCAGTAGTATCCTCGAATTTTGGACACGGCCCGGATACGAGCAGTACGTC.

The CDR3 loop is CASSPRQGGRGPNEQFF. CDR3 DNA: TGTGCCAGCAGCCCCCGACAGGGGGGCAGAGGACCCAATGAGCAGTTCTTC. This chain connects TRBV11-3 to TRBJ2-1, with 9 bases matching TRBD1. The germline CDR1 and CDR2 sequences are SGHNT and YENEEA. Losses at the gene ends were 5 bases for V and 6 bases for J; bases not matched to a gene: 14. The CDR3 contains 17 residues.

The CDR3 sequence is CASSRSSYNSPLHF. The CDR3 DNA follows: TGTGCCAGCAGCCGGAGCTCCTATAATTCACCCCTCCACTTT. The chain combines TRBV6-1 with TRBJ1-6; unclear D gene. CDR3 length equals 14 residues. CDR1 is MNHNS and CDR2 is SASEGT in the germline V gene. Trimming stripped 6 bases from V and 0 bases from J, with 6 bases between.

The genes are TRBV6-1 and TRBJ2-1; 16 nucleotides align to TRBD2. Germline V CDR1 and CDR2: MNHNS, SASEGT. The CDR3 is made up of 15 amino acids. The trim removed 8 bases at V and 6 bases at J, leaving 4 bases unmatched. CDR3 protein: CASGTSGRAVNEQFF. Here the CDR3 DNA reads TGTGCCAGCGGGACTAGCGGGAGGGCCGTCAATGAGCAGTTCTTC.

The V call is TRBV20-1, the J call TRBJ2-1; D is uncertain. From germline, CDR1 is DFQATT and CDR2 SNEGSKA (reference sequence). V lost 2 bases to trimming and J lost 8 bases, with 7 bases between them. The CDR3 has 11 amino acids. CDR3 region: CSARPLYEQFF. In DNA form, the CDR3 reads TGCAGTGCTAGACCCCTCTATGAGCAGTTCTTC.

The rearrangement uses TRBV6-1 and TRBJ1-2, with a tentative D call TRBD1 (6 bases). Germline V CDR1 and CDR2: MNHNS, SASEGT. The CDR3 spans 16 residues. V shed 4 bases and J shed 0 bases, with 15 bases lying between them. The CDR3 spells CASSADVWTANYGYTF. The CDR3 bases are TGTGCCAGCAGTGCAGATGTGTGGACAGCTAACTATGGCTACACCTTC.

This sequence joins TRBV5-5 and TRBJ1-6, with a weak D call TRBD1 (5 bases). V lost 7 bases, J lost 9 bases, and 14 bases lay in between. The germline gives CDR1 SGHKS, CDR2 YYEKEE (reference sequence). This CDR3 is built from 13 residues. The chain's CDR3 is CASGEDISSPLHF. The CDR3 coding sequence is TGTGCCAGCGGCGAGGACATAAGTTCACCCCTCCACTTT.

V gene TRBV7-9 combines with J gene TRBJ2-7, with D possibly matching TRBD2 (5 bases). The germline V gene encodes CDR1 SEHNR and CDR2 FQNEAQ (reference sequence). CDR3 size: 17 residues. CDR3 sequence reads: CSSSTDSGADFTYEQYV. The CDR3 coding sequence is TGTTCCAGCAGCACAGATTCAGGAGCGGACTTTACCTACGAGCAGTACGTC.

This clone was observed once. This sequence joins TRBV28 and TRBJ1-2; D is unclear. The CDR3 consists of 15 residues. Trimming pared 6 bases from V and 7 bases from J, leaving 21 bases between. Germline CDR1 MDHEN, CDR2 SYDVKM. DNA for the CDR3: TGTGCCAGCAGGCCCAGCGGGGAGACGTACTTTGGCTACACCTTC. Protein product: CASRPSGETYFGYTF.

V gene TRBV28 combines with J gene TRBJ2-7; D might be TRBD1 (5 bases). Germline CDR1 MDHEN, CDR2 SYDVKM. Trimming shortened V by 3 bases and J by 2 bases, and 8 bases separated the two germline ends. The CDR3 is 13 residues long. The CDR3 DNA follows: TGTGCCAGCAGTTTTCGCAGGGCCTACGAGCAGTACTTC. It codes for CASSFRRAYEQYF.

The rearrangement joins TRBV4-1 to TRBJ2-3, with TRBD2 matching over 9 bases. Germline assignment: CDR1 MGHRA and CDR2 YSYEKL. The CDR3 has 18 amino acids. The V gene end was trimmed by 2 bases and the J gene end by 2 bases; junction bases not matched to a gene: 11. CDR3 DNA: TGCGCCAGCAGCCAAATCCTAGCTAGCGGGGTAGTCACAGATACGCAGTATTTT. It is translated as CASSQILASGVVTDTQYF.

The rearrangement uses TRBV6-1 and TRBJ1-1; unclear D gene. This CDR3 region has 13 residues. Germline CDR1 MNHNS, CDR2 SASEGT. Trimming removed 8 bases from V and 6 bases from J, with 16 bases in between. The CDR3: CASGPLGSAEAFF. The CDR3 region has the DNA TGTGCCAGCGGTCCTCTTGGAAGCGCTGAAGCTTTCTTT.

This sequence joins TRBV29-1 and TRBJ1-1; possible D gene TRBD1, 6 bases. Trimming took 7 bases from V and 0 from J, leaving 12 bases between them. CDR3 length equals 13 residues. Looked up from germline, CDR1 is SQVTM and CDR2 is ANQGSEA. The CDR3 loop reads CSARGQLNTEAFF. In DNA, the CDR3 is TGCAGCGCCCGAGGACAGCTGAACACTGAAGCTTTCTTT.

The chain carries TRBV11-2 and TRBJ1-2; no firm D call. Germline CDR1 SGHAT, CDR2 FQNNGV. The V end lost 5 bases, the J end lost 0 bases, and 10 bases lay between the germline ends. CDR3 length: 14 residues. CDR3 DNA sequence: TGTGCCAGCAGCCCTAGCGGAGCTAACTATGGCTACACCTTC. Its protein product is CASSPSGANYGYTF.

This clone was counted a single time. This rearrangement joins TRBV19 to TRBJ2-1, with a tentative D call TRBD1 (6 bases). Trimming took off 4 bases at V and 0 bases at J, with 16 bases between the two ends. The CDR3 length is 17 residues. Germline loops: CDR1 LNHDA, CDR2 SQIVND (reference sequence). DNA of the CDR3: TGTGCCAGTAGTAGCCCTGGGACACTAGGCTCCTACAATGAGCAGTTCTTC. Translating it yields CASSSPGTLGSYNEQFF. Full variable domain (remainder filled in from reference TRBV19 and TRBJ2-1): DGGITQSPKYLFRKEGQNVTLSCEQNLNHDAMYWYRQDPGQGLRLIYYSQIVNDFQKGDIAEGYSVSREKKESFPLTVTSAQKNPTAFYLCASSSPGTLGSYNEQFFGPGTRLTVL.